This T cell receptor (beta chain) was sequenced in a study of tumor-infiltrating lymphocytes in primary liver carcinoma. The overall study: Primary liver carcinoma, confirmed by histopathology, was surgically resected. In every tissue type, samples returned a similar yield of roughly 3.65 to 7.5 million productive TCRbeta reads. Study outcomes and limitations: Because of bulk unsorted sampling, CD4+ and CD8+ repertoires were not subjected to comparison. Tumor tissue displayed a significantly greater top-250-clone fraction than blood (p = 0.039).

The authors made TCR beta cDNA from approximately 500 ng total RNA with a constant-region primer. Modified slightly, ARM-PCR produced TCR beta libraries over three nested multiplex PCR rounds. The first two PCR rounds used TRBV1-TRBV30 primers with a Cbeta primer, 10 cycles each. TCRdb ran MiXCR on the multiplex PCR reads and lists one entry per CDR3 protein. The sample holds about 310,000 distinct CDR3 sequences, around three fifths seen once. Researchers drew blood RNA from unsorted whole blood and extracted germline DNA as well. The CDR3 contains 15 residues. Germline V gene sequence: CDR1 MNHNY, CDR2 SVGAGI (reference sequence). V shed 7 bases and J 6 bases; nucleotides not matched to a gene: 10. Of note for this clonotype: Antigen: not known.

The receptor was isolated from a woman younger than 45 with primary liver carcinoma and hepatitis B virus infection. V and J are TRBV6-6 and TRBJ2-1, with 9 bases fitting TRBD1. Sequenced input: peripheral blood. CDR3 amino acids: CASKPPGQGFNEQFF. In nucleotides, the CDR3 is TGTGCCAGCAAACCCCCGGGACAGGGTTTCAATGAGCAGTTCTTC.